The TCR beta chain described here comes from a study of radiotherapy plus CTLA-4 blockade in lung cancer. Points from the study as a whole: Researchers report tumor-derived TCR clones expanding in blood after radiotherapy plus ipilimumab.

The CDR3 extends over 14 amino acids. Germline assignment: CDR1 KGHSH and CDR2 LQKENI. V gave up 3 bases and J gave up 8 bases, with 16 bases separating them. The data were produced by immunoSEQ multiplex PCR, yet TCRdb's version contains in-frame clones alone and is incomplete. The data show over 100,000 clones, with 70% to 85% seen just once and less than 4% held by the top ten. Notes on this clone: Its specificity is unknown.

The sample was peripheral blood, taken from a patient treated with radiotherapy plus ipilimumab. V is TRBV18 and J is TRBJ1-2, with unresolved D. The TCR comes from a human donor with non-small cell lung cancer that progressed on radiotherapy plus ipilimumab. Some clones in this sample may be carry-over from other donors' samples. The CDR3 sequence is CASSPPNHNGGYTF. The CDR3 coding sequence is TGTGCCAGCTCACCCCCCAACCACAATGGGGGCTACACCTTC.